The 30 T cell receptor beta chains listed next were all sequenced from one sample in a study of T cells in Graves' hyperthyroidism and ophthalmopathy. Researchers took RNA transcripts and amplified the TCR beta CDR3 regions from them. TCR CDR3 underwent first-round RT-PCR with the HTBI primer set. TCRdb fed the multiplex PCR reads into MiXCR, producing one record per CDR3 protein. The table lists about 250,000 distinct CDR3 sequences, roughly 20% of them singletons, with 50% to 75% in the top ten. Sequencing was done on a sample of blood. These receptors all stem from a man aged 25-40 years with Graves' ophthalmopathy.

This clonotype was recorded at least ten times. V usage is TRBV20-1 and J usage is TRBJ1-1; tentative D call: TRBD1 (5 bases). V lost 5 bases, J lost 0 bases, and 10 bases lay in between. This CDR3 is 13 amino acids long. The germline CDR1 and CDR2 sequences are DFQATT and SNEGSKA (reference sequence). The CDR3 bases are TGCAGTGCTTGGGGACGTGTGAACACTGAAGCTTTCTTT. It specifies CSAWGRVNTEAFF.

This clonotype has ten or more counts. The rearrangement uses TRBV6-5 and TRBJ1-5; D is undetermined. Trimming took off 0 bases at V and 7 bases at J, with 34 bases between the two ends. The CDR3 loop spans 22 amino acids. CDR1 MNHEY and CDR2 SVGAGI come from the germline V gene. This chain's CDR3 is CASSYSSRPRSHKRESDQPQHF. In nucleotides, the CDR3 is TGTGCCAGCAGTTACTCCTCAAGACCCCGGTCCCACAAACGGGAATCAGACCAGCCCCAGCATTTT.

This clonotype was seen a few times. The chain recombines TRBV10-3 with TRBJ2-7; D is ambiguous. Trimming removed 6 bases at V and 3 bases at J, with 12 bases between. The CDR3 sequence is 13 residues long. The germline V gene has CDR1 ENHRY and CDR2 SYGVKD. This CDR3 is CAISGPDRYEQYF. The DNA of the CDR3 is TGTGCCATCAGCGGCCCGGACCGCTACGAGCAGTACTTC.

This clonotype came up many times. This chain joins TRBV28 and TRBJ2-7, with 7 positions matching TRBD1. This CDR3 is built from 11 residues. Germline V gene sequence: CDR1 MDHEN, CDR2 SYDVKM. V was pared by 11 bases and J by 2 bases, with 3 bases of the junction left unmatched. The CDR3 reads CAGGQPYEQYF. CDR3 in DNA: TGTGCCGGGGGACAGCCCTACGAGCAGTACTTC.

This clonotype was counted between two and nine times. The rearrangement uses TRBV6-2 or TRBV6-3 and TRBJ2-7, with 9 bases fitting TRBD1. The V and J ends lost 2 bases and 5 bases, in that order; junction bases with no gene match: 10. This CDR3 has 16 residues. Germline assignment: CDR1 MNHEY and CDR2 SVGEGT. The CDR3 region is CASSYPQQGAGNEQYF. CDR3 DNA sequence: TGTGCCAGCAGTTACCCTCAACAGGGGGCGGGCAACGAGCAGTACTTC.

This clonotype showed up just a few times. This chain uses TRBV27 with TRBJ1-2; TRBD1 might be the D (6 bases). Trimming stripped 6 bases from V and 4 bases from J, with 12 bases between. CDR3 length: 13 amino acids. The germline V gene encodes CDR1 MNHEY and CDR2 SMNVEV (reference sequence). The CDR3 region is CASSSRGLYGYTF. The CDR3 bases are TGTGCCAGCAGCTCCAGGGGACTCTATGGCTACACCTTC.

This clonotype has at least ten counts. This sequence joins TRBV28 and TRBJ2-2; D is perhaps TRBD1 (5 bases). CDR3 length: 13 amino acids. V gave up 10 bases and J gave up 0 bases, with 9 bases separating them. The V gene's germline CDR1 is MDHEN and CDR2 SYDVKM. The CDR3 DNA reads as TGTGCCAACCGACAGTCGAACACCGGGGAGCTGTTTTTT. Translating it yields CANRQSNTGELFF.

Of note for this clonotype: This may be a read error: a much more frequent sequence differs by one nucleotide. The V gene is TRBV2, the J gene TRBJ1-1, with 7 bases fitting TRBD1. Germline lookup yields CDR1 SNHLY and CDR2 FYNNEI. CDR3 length: 14 amino acids. With 6 bases clipped from V and 4 bases from J, the junction kept 8 bases outside the gene matches. Here the CDR3 reads CASSPAGGSTEAFF. CDR3 bases: TGTGCCAGCAGCCCGGCAGGGGGGAGCACTGAAGCTTTCTTT.

The chain recombines TRBV12-3 or TRBV12-4 with TRBJ2-7; TRBD2 is a possible D gene (6 bases). Trimming took off 6 bases at V and 2 bases at J, with 14 bases between the two ends. The CDR3 is 14 residues long. For the CDR3, the DNA is TGTGCCAGCAGGTCTAACGGGAGACCCTACGAGCAGTACTTC. Residues: CASRSNGRPYEQYF.

This clonotype occurred many times. This chain links TRBV20-1 with TRBJ2-5, with D perhaps TRBD1 or TRBD2 (5 bases each). Germline V gene sequence: CDR1 DFQATT, CDR2 SNEGSKA (reference sequence). CDR3 length equals 13 residues. V lost 2 bases and J lost 4, with 11 bases in between. As DNA, the CDR3 is TGCAGTGCTAGACAGGGTGGGAGAGAGACCCAGTACTTC. Amino acids: CSARQGGRETQYF.

This clonotype was counted ten times or more. The gene calls are TRBV11-3 and TRBJ2-1, with a possible D match to TRBD1 (5 bases). Between the trimmed V and J ends, which lost 7 bases and 5 bases, there was a span of 15 bases. The CDR3 extends over 14 amino acids. Looked up from germline, CDR1 is SGHNT and CDR2 is YENEEA. The CDR3 reads CASTPDSVNNEQFF. The CDR3 bases are TGTGCCAGCACTCCCGACAGCGTAAACAATGAGCAGTTCTTC. The full variable domain, completed using reference TRBV11-3 and TRBJ2-1, is EAGVVQSPRYKIIEKKQPVAFWCNPISGHNTLYWYLQNLGQGPELLIRYENEEAVDDSQLPKDRFSAERLKGVDSTLKIQPAELGDSAVYLCASTPDSVNNEQFFGPGTRLTVL.

This clonotype was seen more than once but under ten times. The chain uses TRBV28 and TRBJ1-3; 7 nucleotides agree with TRBD1. The CDR3 is 15 amino acids. Unmatched junction bases numbered 5, after V lost 2 bases and J lost 4 bases. The V gene's germline CDR1 is MDHEN and CDR2 SYDVKM. The CDR3, as DNA: TGTGCCAGCAGTTTACGACAGGGAGCAGGAAACACCATATATTTT. Amino acid sequence: CASSLRQGAGNTIYF.

The J gene is TRBJ2-7, the V gene TRBV7-2, with 12 bases matching TRBD1. The trim removed 1 base at V and 3 bases at J, leaving 4 bases unmatched. The CDR3 runs to 16 residues. Germline values: CDR1 SGHTA, CDR2 FQGNSA. CDR3: CASSLGGTGGGYEQYF. CDR3 sequence (DNA): TGTGCCAGCAGCTTAGGGGGGACAGGGGGCGGCTACGAGCAGTACTTC.

This clonotype was picked up many times. The rearrangement uses TRBV12-3 or TRBV12-4 and TRBJ2-3; D gene uncertain. V was shortened by 1 base and J by 1 base, with 9 bases between the two germline ends. This CDR3 contains 15 residues. The CDR3 bases are TGTGCCAGCAGTTTAGATCCGCAACGCACAGATACGCAGTATTTT. Its translation: CASSLDPQRTDTQYF.

This clonotype was detected many times. This rearrangement joins TRBV11-2 to TRBJ2-1; 10 nucleotides match TRBD2. V lost 6 bases and J lost 10; bases outside the gene matches: 6. Germline-derived CDR1 and CDR2 are SGHAT and FQNNGV. The CDR3 runs to 13 residues. This chain's CDR3 is CASRPSGSREQFF. CDR3 nucleotides: TGTGCCAGCAGGCCTAGCGGGAGTCGAGAGCAGTTCTTC.

Only a few counts were recorded for this clonotype. This chain connects TRBV30 to TRBJ2-4; D is possibly TRBD1 (6 bases). This CDR3 is built from 15 residues. Trimming took off 2 bases at V and 0 bases at J, with 11 bases between the two ends. Germline V gives CDR1 GTSNPN, CDR2 SVGIG (reference sequence). Here the CDR3 DNA reads TGTGCCTGGAGTATGTGGGGGCTAGCCAAAAACATTCAGTACTTC. As protein: CAWSMWGLAKNIQYF.

This clonotype was picked up a small number of times. The chain carries TRBV11-2 and TRBJ1-1; D gene unclear. The ends were cut back, 1 base at V and 5 bases at J, with 8 bases in the middle. CDR1 SGHAT and CDR2 FQNNGV come from the germline V gene. The CDR3 runs to 13 residues. The CDR3 loop is CASSLAGWTEAFF. The DNA of the CDR3 is TGTGCCAGCAGCTTAGCCGGTTGGACTGAAGCTTTCTTT.

This clonotype was detected many times. The rearrangement links TRBV29-1 to TRBJ1-1, with no clear D. Trimming took off 3 bases at V and 0 bases at J, with 11 bases between the two ends. Germline V gene lookup returns CDR1 SQVTM and CDR2 ANQGSEA. The CDR3 runs 14 residues. The CDR3 region has the DNA TGCAGCGTTGACCGTGGCAGCTTGAACACTGAAGCTTTCTTT. This encodes CSVDRGSLNTEAFF.

This clonotype is a singleton in its sample. The rearrangement joins TRBV5-1 to TRBJ2-5; 7 nucleotides agree with TRBD1. The CDR3 totals 15 residues. The J segment lost 2 bases and the V segment lost 1 base, leaving 5 bases of the junction unmatched. CDR1 SGHRS and CDR2 YFSETQ come from the germline V gene. For the CDR3, the DNA is TGCGCCAGCAGCTTGTCCGGACAGGTGCAAGAGACCCAGTACTTC. It codes for CASSLSGQVQETQYF.

This clonotype was recorded at least ten times. The chain employs TRBV20-1 and TRBJ2-1, with D perhaps matching TRBD1 or TRBD2 (5 bases each). The CDR3 has 16 residues. Trimming took off 4 bases at V and 4 bases at J, with 20 bases between the two ends. Germline lookup yields CDR1 DFQATT and CDR2 SNEGSKA (reference sequence). CDR3 nucleotides: TGCAGTGCTATGGGCTTCGGGACGAAGGGATACAATGAGCAGTTCTTC. Its protein product is CSAMGFGTKGYNEQFF.

The chain uses TRBV2 and TRBJ1-1; TRBD1 might be the D (5 bases). The V end was cut by 6 bases, the J end by 10 bases, with 12 bases between. The germline CDR1 and CDR2 sequences are SNHLY and FYNNEI. This CDR3 comprises 11 residues. The CDR3 is CASRYDSRAFF. In DNA, the CDR3 is TGTGCCAGCAGATATGACAGCAGAGCTTTCTTT.

This clonotype was seen more than once but under ten times. This chain connects TRBV7-9 to TRBJ2-5; 8 positions agree with TRBD1. The CDR3 runs 14 residues. Per the germline V gene, CDR1 is SEHNR and CDR2 is FQNEAQ (reference sequence). The ends lost 5 bases at V and 1 base at J; junction bases unmatched: 3. CDR3 sequence: CASSPGTGQETQYF. The CDR3 DNA reads TGTGCCAGCAGCCCAGGGACAGGCCAAGAGACCCAGTACTTC.

This chain links TRBV10-1 with TRBJ1-5; the D is unclear. The CDR3 loop spans 13 amino acids. Germline V gene lookup returns CDR1 WNHNN and CDR2 SYGVQD (reference sequence). V shed 4 bases and J shed 6 bases, with 10 bases lying between them. The CDR3 nucleotides read TGCGCCAGCAGTGCAGGTGAGGGTCAGCCCCAGCATTTT. Translated, it gives CASSAGEGQPQHF.

This clonotype was counted at least ten times. This sequence joins TRBV5-1 and TRBJ1-1; possibly TRBD1 for D (5 bases). The germline V gene has CDR1 SGHRS and CDR2 YFSETQ. Trimming took off 4 bases at V and 0 bases at J, with 13 bases between the two ends. CDR3 length: 15 residues. The CDR3 coding sequence is TGCGCCAGCAGCCTAAACCGAGGGGTGAACACTGAAGCTTTCTTT. Its protein is CASSLNRGVNTEAFF. The full variable domain, rest sourced from reference TRBV5-1 and TRBJ1-1, is KAGVTQTPRYLIKTRGQQVTLSCSPISGHRSVSWYQQTPGQGLQFLFEYFSETQRNKGNFPGRFSGRQFSNSRSEMNVSTLELGDSALYLCASSLNRGVNTEAFFGQGTRLTVV.

Concerning this clonotype itself: A read error may be the cause here, since a much bigger clone is one base away. As the CDR3 is not closed by the conserved phenylalanine or tryptophan, this likely results from a read error. This chain links TRBV29-1 with TRBJ1-1, with a possible D match to TRBD1 (5 bases). Germline V gives CDR1 SQVTM, CDR2 ANQGSEA. The V gene lost 3 bases and the J gene lost 0 bases, with 5 bases spanning the gap. The CDR3 totals 12 residues. This CDR3 reads CSVEDMNTEAFS. For the CDR3, the DNA is TGCAGCGTTGAGGACATGAACACTGAAGCTTTCTCT.

This clonotype has only a few counts. The chain has TRBV29-1 and TRBJ2-3, with TRBD1 as a possible D gene (6 bases). Trimming took 4 bases from V and 1 from J, leaving 9 bases between them. The germline V gene has CDR1 SQVTM and CDR2 ANQGSEA. The CDR3 has 13 amino acids. The CDR3 here is CSVGRQGTDTQYF. CDR3 coding DNA: TGCAGCGTTGGTCGACAGGGCACAGATACGCAGTATTTT.

The J gene is TRBJ2-1, the V gene TRBV5-1, with 14 bases that match TRBD2. The CDR3 has 15 residues. Germline V gives CDR1 SGHRS, CDR2 YFSETQ. V shed 2 bases and J 7 bases; nucleotides not matched to a gene: 2. The CDR3 loop reads CASSFGTSGSNEQFF. The CDR3, as DNA: TGCGCCAGCAGCTTCGGGACTAGCGGGAGTAATGAGCAGTTCTTC.

The sample holds many counts of this clonotype. Here the CDR3 DNA reads TGCAGTGCTCCCCGACAGAGAAACTATGGCTACACCTTC. Protein: CSAPRQRNYGYTF. The chain employs TRBV20-1 and TRBJ1-2; possible D gene TRBD1, 5 bases. The germline gives CDR1 DFQATT, CDR2 SNEGSKA (reference sequence). This CDR3 has 13 amino acids. Trimming cost V 5 bases and J 2 bases, with 12 bases left between them.

This clonotype was seen only a few times. The V gene is TRBV5-1, the J gene TRBJ2-7; 10 nucleotides agree with TRBD2. The CDR3 loop spans 15 amino acids. Unmatched junction bases numbered 4, after V lost 0 bases and J lost 4 bases. Germline V CDR1 and CDR2: SGHRS, YFSETQ. This CDR3 is CASSLVSSGSYEQYF. The CDR3 nucleotides read TGCGCCAGCAGCTTGGTGTCTAGCGGGAGTTACGAGCAGTACTTC. Complete variable domain (other parts from reference TRBV5-1 and TRBJ2-7): KAGVTQTPRYLIKTRGQQVTLSCSPISGHRSVSWYQQTPGQGLQFLFEYFSETQRNKGNFPGRFSGRQFSNSRSEMNVSTLELGDSALYLCASSLVSSGSYEQYFGPGTRLTVT.

The chain uses TRBV5-1 and TRBJ2-2; the match to TRBD2 covers 9 bases. V was clipped by 2 bases and J by 7 bases; unmatched bases: 6. Germline V gene data show CDR1 as SGHRS and CDR2 as YFSETQ. This CDR3 has 15 amino acids. This chain's CDR3 is CASSLLAGAVGELFF. The CDR3 DNA reads as TGCGCCAGCAGCTTATTAGCGGGAGCAGTCGGGGAGCTGTTTTTT. The full variable domain, completed using reference TRBV5-1 and TRBJ2-2, is KAGVTQTPRYLIKTRGQQVTLSCSPISGHRSVSWYQQTPGQGLQFLFEYFSETQRNKGNFPGRFSGRQFSNSRSEMNVSTLELGDSALYLCASSLLAGAVGELFFGEGSRLTVL.